Listed below are T cell receptor beta chains from one sample, sequenced in a study of shared clonotypes between healthy human individuals. Assay used: immunoSEQ multiplex PCR; TCRdb lists only in-frame clones, some missing. The sample has some 690,000 clones, 90% seen once. Sample: memory CD8+ T cells from PBMCs. Receptor source: a man aged 18 to 35 in good health. Some clones in this sample may be carry-over from other donors' samples. Each CDR3 is given with its conserved first and last residue. A D gene is named only where the DNA matches it firmly. Clone size is shown for a subset of rows, as once, few, many or a class of expanded clone.

v_gene: TRBV4-1; j_gene: TRBJ1-2; d_gene: -; abundance: -; CDR3nt: TGCGCCAGCAGCAACACACGGACGGACGAATCGAGGAACTATGGCTACACCTTC; CDR3aa: CASSNTRTDESRNYGYTF
v_gene: TRBV4-2; j_gene: TRBJ1-5; d_gene: -; abundance: -; CDR3nt: TGTGCCAGCAGCCAACAACATCAGGAGGATAGCAATCAGCCCCAGCATTTT; CDR3aa: CASSQQHQEDSNQPQHF
v_gene: TRBV14; j_gene: TRBJ2-7; d_gene: -; abundance: -; CDR3nt: TGTGCCAGCAGCCAAGTCGGACAGCCTTACGAGCAGTACTTC; CDR3aa: CASSQVGQPYEQYF
v_gene: TRBV27; j_gene: TRBJ2-7; d_gene: -; abundance: -; CDR3nt: TGTGCCAGCAGTTTTGAGGGACCTACCTACGAGCAGTACTTC; CDR3aa: CASSFEGPTYEQYF
v_gene: TRBV19; j_gene: TRBJ2-2; d_gene: TRBD2; abundance: once; CDR3nt: TGTGCCAGTAGCCGATGGACTAGCGGGAGCGGCACCGGGGAGCTGTTTTTT; CDR3aa: CASSRWTSGSGTGELFF
v_gene: TRBV7-9; j_gene: TRBJ2-2; d_gene: -; abundance: -; CDR3nt: TGTGCCAGCAGCTTAAACCAGGGCGAGGAGCTGTTTTTT; CDR3aa: CASSLNQGEELFF
v_gene: TRBV7-3; j_gene: TRBJ2-5; d_gene: -; abundance: once; CDR3nt: TGTGCCAGCAGCACCGGGTCGGGAGAGACCCAGTACTTC; CDR3aa: CASSTGSGETQYF
v_gene: TRBV27; j_gene: TRBJ2-4; d_gene: TRBD1; abundance: -; CDR3nt: TGTGCCAGCAGTTTATCGTGGGGACAGGGAAACATTCAGTACTTC; CDR3aa: CASSLSWGQGNIQYF
v_gene: TRBV7-9; j_gene: TRBJ2-1; d_gene: TRBD1; abundance: -; CDR3nt: TGTGCCAGCAGCTTAGGAGGGACAGGGAGGGATGAGCAGTTCTTC; CDR3aa: CASSLGGTGRDEQFF
v_gene: TRBV7-9; j_gene: TRBJ2-1; d_gene: TRBD2; abundance: -; CDR3nt: TGTGCCAGCAGCGGCAGACCGGCTAGCGGGATTTCCTACAATGAGCAGTTCTTC; CDR3aa: CASSGRPASGISYNEQFF
v_gene: TRBV5-6; j_gene: TRBJ1-4; d_gene: -; abundance: -; CDR3nt: TGTGCCAGCAGACGAGGGGTGGCTAATGAAAAACTGTTTTTT; CDR3aa: CASRRGVANEKLFF
v_gene: TRBV19; j_gene: TRBJ1-1; d_gene: -; abundance: -; CDR3nt: TGTGCCAGTAGTCCCTCCCAGGGCGCGGGCTTATTCGCTGAAGCTTTCTTT; CDR3aa: CASSPSQGAGLFAEAFF
v_gene: TRBV10-3; j_gene: TRBJ2-3; d_gene: -; abundance: -; CDR3nt: TGTGCCACCTCAGCGAGCGCCCTCACAGATACGCAGTATTTT; CDR3aa: CATSASALTDTQYF
v_gene: TRBV7-2; j_gene: TRBJ1-2; d_gene: -; abundance: -; CDR3nt: TGTGCCAGCAGCTTAGGGCTTCCCGGAGGCTACACCTTC; CDR3aa: CASSLGLPGGYTF
v_gene: TRBV4-3; j_gene: TRBJ2-3; d_gene: -; abundance: -; CDR3nt: TGCGCCAGCAGCCCACGGGCAGGGTTCGCAGATACGCAGTATTTT; CDR3aa: CASSPRAGFADTQYF
v_gene: TRBV7-2; j_gene: TRBJ2-3; d_gene: -; abundance: -; CDR3nt: TGTGCCAGCAGCCTGAGCCTAGATACGCAGTATTTT; CDR3aa: CASSLSLDTQYF
v_gene: TRBV27; j_gene: TRBJ1-1; d_gene: -; abundance: -; CDR3nt: TGTGCCAGCAGTTTTCGACGGAACACTGAAGCTTTCTTT; CDR3aa: CASSFRRNTEAFF
v_gene: TRBV2; j_gene: TRBJ2-3; d_gene: TRBD2; abundance: -; CDR3nt: TGTGCTATGACTAGCGGCTTCCGCACAGATACGCAGTATTTT; CDR3aa: CAMTSGFRTDTQYF
v_gene: TRBV29-1; j_gene: TRBJ2-1; d_gene: -; abundance: -; CDR3nt: TGCAGCGCTGACATCTCCTACAATGAGCAGTTCTTC; CDR3aa: CSADISYNEQFF